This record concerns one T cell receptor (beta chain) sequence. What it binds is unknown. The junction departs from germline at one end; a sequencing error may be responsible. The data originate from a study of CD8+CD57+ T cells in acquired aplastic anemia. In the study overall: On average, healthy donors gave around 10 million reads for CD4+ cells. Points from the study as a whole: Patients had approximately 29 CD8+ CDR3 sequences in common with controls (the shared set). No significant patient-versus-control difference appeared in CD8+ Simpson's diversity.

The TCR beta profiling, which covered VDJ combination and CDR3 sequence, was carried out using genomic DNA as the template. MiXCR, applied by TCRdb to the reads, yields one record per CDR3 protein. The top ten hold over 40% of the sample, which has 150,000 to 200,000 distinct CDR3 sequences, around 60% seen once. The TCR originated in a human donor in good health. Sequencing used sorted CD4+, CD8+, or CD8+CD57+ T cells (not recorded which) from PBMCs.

The DNA of the CDR3 is TGTGCCAGTAGAATAGGGGCAGGGGAGCTGTTTTTT. Translating gives CASRIGAGELFF. The rearrangement uses TRBV19 and TRBJ2-2; maybe TRBD1 (5 bases). The CDR3 consists of 12 residues. Germline-derived CDR1 and CDR2 are LNHDA and SQIVND (reference sequence).